The 28 T cell receptor beta chains in this list originate from one sample, sequenced in a study of OX40 agonist ivuxolimab in advanced cancers. TCRdb keeps only in-frame clones here, not all; method: immunoSEQ multiplex PCR. The sample has 60,000 or so clones, roughly 90% seen once. Sequences were derived from CD4+ or CD8+ T cells sorted from blood, sampled in a trial of the OX40 agonist ivuxolimab. The receptors derive from an adult with an advanced solid tumor such as melanoma, head and neck, liver or kidney cancer.

The V and J genes are TRBV7-3 and TRBJ1-2; D is perhaps TRBD1 (6 bases). With 1 base removed from V and 7 bases from J, the gap between germline ends came to 13 bases. The CDR3 spans 14 residues. Germline V lookup: CDR1 SGHTA, CDR2 FQGTGA. The CDR3 region is CASSLSGQGSGYTF. The DNA of the CDR3 is TGTGCCAGCAGCTTAAGTGGGCAGGGGTCTGGCTACACCTTC.

The chain has TRBV11-2 and TRBJ2-7, with 13 positions matching TRBD2. The CDR3 totals 18 residues. V lost 3 bases, J lost 0 bases, and 8 bases stayed unmatched. Germline values: CDR1 SGHAT, CDR2 FQNNGV. The CDR3 sequence: CASSFRLAGGLSSYEQYF. The CDR3, as DNA: TGTGCCAGCAGCTTCCGACTAGCGGGAGGCCTGAGCTCCTACGAGCAGTACTTC. Full variable domain (rest looked up from reference TRBV11-2 and TRBJ2-7): EAGVAQSPRYKIIEKRQSVAFWCNPISGHATLYWYQQILGQGPKLLIQFQNNGVVDDSQLPKDRFSAERLKGVDSTLKIQPAKLEDSAVYLCASSFRLAGGLSSYEQYFGPGTRLTVT.

The rearrangement links TRBV5-1 to TRBJ2-7; D gene unclear. Germline V gene lookup returns CDR1 SGHRS and CDR2 YFSETQ. The CDR3 covers 15 residues. V was clipped by 3 bases and J by 6 bases, with 19 bases between them. CDR3 amino acids: CASSSPGARNSEQYF. The CDR3 DNA is TGCGCCAGCAGCTCGCCGGGCGCGCGGAACAGCGAGCAGTACTTC.

This clone appeared a single time. The V and J genes are TRBV19 and TRBJ2-1; TRBD2 agrees at 11 bases. V lost 1 base, J lost 4 bases, and 12 bases stayed unmatched. The CDR3 runs to 19 residues. Germline lookup yields CDR1 LNHDA and CDR2 SQIVND (reference sequence). CDR3 bases: TGTGCCAGTAGTATAGCTAGCGGGAGGCCCCAAGGGGGGTACAATGAGCAGTTCTTC. Translated: CASSIASGRPQGGYNEQFF. Drawing the rest from reference TRBV19 and TRBJ2-1, the complete variable domain is DGGITQSPKYLFRKEGQNVTLSCEQNLNHDAMYWYRQDPGQGLRLIYYSQIVNDFQKGDIAEGYSVSREKKESFPLTVTSAQKNPTAFYLCASSIASGRPQGGYNEQFFGPGTRLTVL.

J is TRBJ2-2 and V is TRBV9, with no clear D. Germline V gene lookup returns CDR1 SGDLS and CDR2 YYNGEE. The CDR3 covers 15 residues. The V and J ends lost 0 bases and 1 base respectively, with 7 bases between them. CDR3 sequence: CASSVGTVNTGELFF. CDR3 sequence (DNA): TGTGCCAGCAGCGTAGGGACGGTGAACACCGGGGAGCTGTTTTTT.

The chain carries TRBV18 and TRBJ1-2; D remains unclear. V lost 2 bases to trimming and J lost 2 bases, with 6 bases between them. The germline V gene encodes CDR1 KGHSH and CDR2 LQKENI. This CDR3 has 13 residues. The CDR3 region is CASSPSGNYGYTF. CDR3 nucleotides: TGTGCCAGCTCACCATCTGGGAACTATGGCTACACCTTC. The variable domain in full, with the rest retrieved from reference TRBV18 and TRBJ1-2, is NAGVMQNPRHLVRRRGQEARLRCSPMKGHSHVYWYRQLPEEGLKFMVYLQKENIIDESGMPKERFSAEFPKEGPSILRIQQVVRGDSAAYFCASSPSGNYGYTFGSGTRLTVV.

This chain joins TRBV19 and TRBJ2-1; either TRBD1 or TRBD2 may fit D (5 bases each). V lost 6 bases and J lost 5, with 17 bases in between. The CDR3 loop spans 15 amino acids. Germline V CDR1 and CDR2: LNHDA, SQIVND (reference sequence). In DNA, the CDR3 is TGTGCCAGTAGAGAGAGGGGAAAGCTCAACAATGAGCAGTTCTTC. Translated: CASRERGKLNNEQFF. Using reference TRBV19 and TRBJ2-1 for the parts outside the CDR3, the full variable domain is DGGITQSPKYLFRKEGQNVTLSCEQNLNHDAMYWYRQDPGQGLRLIYYSQIVNDFQKGDIAEGYSVSREKKESFPLTVTSAQKNPTAFYLCASRERGKLNNEQFFGPGTRLTVL.

This chain uses TRBV7-8 with TRBJ1-3; 7 nucleotides match TRBD1. The CDR3 sequence is 18 residues long. Germline V gene lookup returns CDR1 SGHVS and CDR2 FQNEAQ. V shed 5 bases and J 2 bases; nucleotides not matched to a gene: 15. CDR3 coding DNA: TGTGCCAGCAGCCCATTCAGACTACAGGGGACTGCTGGAAACACCATATATTTT. It is translated as CASSPFRLQGTAGNTIYF.

The gene calls are TRBV10-3 and TRBJ1-1; D possibly corresponds to TRBD1 (6 bases). The CDR3 covers 17 residues. Germline V gene sequence: CDR1 ENHRY, CDR2 SYGVKD. V was clipped by 3 bases and J by 6 bases, with 23 bases between them. The CDR3 reads CAISDGSGGRVISEAFF. The CDR3 region has the DNA TGTGCCATCAGTGACGGGTCGGGGGGCAGAGTGATATCTGAAGCTTTCTTT.

The chain has TRBV15 and TRBJ2-5; a weak D match, TRBD2 (6 bases). The V gene's germline CDR1 is LNHNV and CDR2 YYDKDF (reference sequence). V lost 0 bases and J 5 bases, leaving 7 bases between the germline ends. The CDR3 runs 13 residues. This CDR3 is CATSRESGETQYF. Here the CDR3 DNA reads TGTGCCACCAGCAGAGAAAGCGGGGAGACCCAGTACTTC.

This chain links TRBV25-1 with TRBJ1-4; possible D gene TRBD1, 5 bases. The CDR3 covers 15 residues. CDR1 and CDR2 (germline): MGHDK, SYGVNS. V lost 1 base and J lost 8, with 14 bases in between. CDR3 sequence: CASSEWAGDGEKLFF. CDR3 nucleotide sequence: TGTGCCAGCAGTGAATGGGCGGGGGACGGAGAAAAACTGTTTTTT.

Only one count was recorded for this clone. The chain employs TRBV27 and TRBJ2-1; 9 positions match TRBD1. The V and J ends lost 0 bases and 14 bases, in that order; junction bases with no gene match: 14. Germline loops: CDR1 MNHEY, CDR2 SMNVEV (reference sequence). There are 16 residues in the CDR3. The chain's CDR3 is CASSLSPTGGNTLKFF. The CDR3 DNA follows: TGTGCCAGCAGTTTATCGCCAACAGGGGGCAACACCCTAAAGTTCTTC.

This chain uses TRBV6-1 with TRBJ2-3; the match to TRBD2 covers 9 bases. This CDR3 contains 16 residues. CDR1 is MNHNS, CDR2 SASEGT, per germline. The junction had 7 bases not matched to a gene; V was cut back by 4 bases and J by 2 bases. The CDR3 bases are TGTGCCAGCAGTGCCTTAGCGGGGGTGATCACAGATACGCAGTATTTT. Its protein is CASSALAGVITDTQYF.

The chain uses TRBV7-9 and TRBJ2-2; TRBD2 is a possible D gene (6 bases). This CDR3 is 15 amino acids long. Germline CDR1 is SEHNR and CDR2 is FQNEAQ (reference sequence). Between the trimmed V and J ends, which lost 3 bases and 0 bases, there was a span of 8 bases. CDR3 sequence reads: CASSFSGANTGELFF. DNA of the CDR3: TGTGCCAGCAGCTTTTCGGGAGCGAACACCGGGGAGCTGTTTTTT.

The chain recombines TRBV5-6 with TRBJ2-1; D is possibly TRBD2 (5 bases). Trimming cost V 0 bases and J 1 base, with 11 bases left between them. This CDR3 region has 16 residues. Germline lookup yields CDR1 SGHDT and CDR2 YYEEEE. The CDR3 is CASSLVTGRSYNEQFF. The CDR3, as DNA: TGTGCCAGCAGCTTGGTCACGGGAAGGTCCTACAATGAGCAGTTCTTC.

This rearrangement joins TRBV7-9 to TRBJ1-2; D gene unclear. The V end lost 1 base, the J end lost 13 bases, and 10 bases lay between the germline ends. Per the germline V gene, CDR1 is SEHNR and CDR2 is FQNEAQ (reference sequence). This CDR3 is built from 11 residues. CDR3 bases: TGTGCCAGCAGCTTAGGTGTCTATAGCACCTTC. Amino acids: CASSLGVYSTF.

This clone was found a few times. This chain connects TRBV4-1 to TRBJ2-7; D possibly uses TRBD1 or TRBD2 (5 bases each). The CDR3 loop spans 15 amino acids. Trimming shortened V by 4 bases and J by 2 bases, and 15 bases separated the two germline ends. Germline assignment: CDR1 MGHRA and CDR2 YSYEKL. CDR3 nucleotides: TGCGCCAGCAGCCCAGACCCGGGACGGACCTACGAGCAGTACTTC. The encoded protein is CASSPDPGRTYEQYF.

The genes are TRBV5-4 and TRBJ1-1; a possible D gene is TRBD1 (5 bases). This CDR3 is built from 14 residues. V was clipped by 1 base and J by 4 bases, with 11 bases between them. The germline V gene encodes CDR1 SGHNT and CDR2 YYREEE (reference sequence). The CDR3 DNA sequence: TGTGCCAGCAGCTTGCGTTGGGGGGGCACTGAAGCTTTCTTT. This sequence encodes CASSLRWGGTEAFF. Complete variable domain (other parts from reference TRBV5-4 and TRBJ1-1): ETGVTQSPTHLIKTRGQQVTLRCSSQSGHNTVSWYQQALGQGPQFIFQYYREEENGRGNFPPRFSGLQFPNYSSELNVNALELDDSALYLCASSLRWGGTEAFFGQGTRLTVV.

CDR3 bases: TGTGCCAGCAGCAACCCGGGACATATGTCCTACACCTTC. It yields the protein CASSNPGHMSYTF. The V gene is TRBV11-3, the J gene TRBJ1-2; TRBD1 is a possible D gene (6 bases). Germline assignment: CDR1 SGHNT and CDR2 YENEEA. The CDR3 covers 13 residues. V dropped 5 bases and J dropped 10 bases, with 17 bases sitting between them.

This clone was seen a few times. The genes are TRBV30 and TRBJ1-2; D remains unclear. Germline CDR1 GTSNPN, CDR2 SVGIG (reference sequence). Trimming stripped 3 bases from V and 8 bases from J, with 13 bases between. The CDR3 has 12 amino acids. The CDR3 coding sequence is TGTGCCTGGAGAAGAGGTGGTGGAGGCTACACCTTC. Its protein product is CAWRRGGGGYTF.

The chain employs TRBV19 and TRBJ1-3; D unclear. The CDR3 contains 14 residues. Per germline, CDR1 LNHDA and CDR2 SQIVND (reference sequence). V was cut by 3 bases and J by 4 bases, with 10 bases left in between. The DNA for the CDR3 is TGTGCCAGTAGTATCACAGAGGCCGGAAACACCATATATTTT. This translates into CASSITEAGNTIYF.

The V call is TRBV11-2, the J call TRBJ1-5, with D unresolved. Trimming took 0 bases from V and 5 from J, leaving 11 bases between them. The CDR3 has 15 amino acids. Germline CDR1 SGHAT, CDR2 FQNNGV. The CDR3 sequence: CASSLDRTPYQPQHF. CDR3 nucleotides: TGTGCCAGCAGCTTAGATCGGACGCCCTATCAGCCCCAGCATTTT.

The V and J genes are TRBV18 and TRBJ2-2; D gene uncertain. Trimming took off 1 base at V and 5 bases at J, with 8 bases between the two ends. Per the germline V gene, CDR1 is KGHSH and CDR2 is LQKENI. The CDR3 consists of 14 residues. This CDR3 reads CASSPQEHTGELFF. CDR3 DNA: TGTGCCAGCTCACCACAGGAGCATACCGGGGAGCTGTTTTTT.

J is TRBJ1-1 and V is TRBV29-1, with TRBD1 matching over 7 bases. This CDR3 is 12 amino acids long. The trim removed 7 bases at V and 2 bases at J, leaving 4 bases unmatched. Germline CDR1 and CDR2: SQVTM and ANQGSEA. This CDR3 reads CSAGDRNTEAFF. In DNA form, the CDR3 reads TGCAGCGCCGGGGACAGAAACACTGAAGCTTTCTTT.

The count of this clone is one. The chain carries TRBV6-5 and TRBJ2-3, with D perhaps TRBD1 (6 bases). Trimming took off 0 bases at V and 7 bases at J, with 11 bases between the two ends. The CDR3 totals 14 residues. Germline V gene sequence: CDR1 MNHEY, CDR2 SVGAGI. This CDR3 reads CASSYSTGPYTQYF. The CDR3 DNA reads as TGTGCCAGCAGTTACTCGACAGGTCCATATACGCAGTATTTT.

The chain is built from TRBV6-5 and TRBJ1-2, with 8 bases identical to TRBD1. The germline V gene encodes CDR1 MNHEY and CDR2 SVGAGI. The junction had 7 bases not matched to a gene; V was cut back by 2 bases and J by 2 bases. The CDR3 sequence is 16 residues long. The CDR3 sequence: CASSYDPRTGNYGYTF. The CDR3 nucleotides are TGTGCCAGCAGTTACGACCCAAGGACAGGGAACTATGGCTACACCTTC.

The chain uses TRBV6-1 and TRBJ2-5, with a weak D call TRBD2 (6 bases). CDR1 and CDR2 (germline): MNHNS, SASEGT. The CDR3 contains 14 residues. The V end lost 2 bases, the J end lost 6 bases, and 13 bases lay between the germline ends. The CDR3 spells CASSEIREQKTQYF. CDR3 in DNA: TGTGCCAGCAGTGAAATCCGGGAGCAGAAGACCCAGTACTTC.

This clone has only one observation. V gene TRBV5-1 combines with J gene TRBJ2-1; 9 bases fit TRBD1. V gave up 4 bases and J gave up 6 bases; unmatched junction bases: 8. Looked up from germline, CDR1 is SGHRS and CDR2 is YFSETQ. This CDR3 comprises 15 residues. As DNA, the CDR3 is TGCGCCAGCAGCCTCGGGACAGGGCTGGGCAATGAGCAGTTCTTC. This encodes CASSLGTGLGNEQFF.